This T cell receptor beta chain derives from a study of blood T cell repertoires in COVID-19. Study as a whole: COVID-19 samples, acute and convalescent, were from the United States, Italy and Spain. T cells, B-cell-depleted T cells, or PBMCs supplied cDNA or gDNA.

Per the original methods: Amplification with reference gene primers provided the estimates of nucleated cell counts. Using immunoSEQ multiplex PCR, the repertoire was profiled, and TCRdb retains in-frame clones only, with some absent. The V and J calls and clone size come from that table; D and trimming were worked out from the DNA. The data contain 130,000 or so clones, around 85% of them singletons. CDR1 is SGHTA, CDR2 FQGNSA, per germline. The V and J ends lost 4 bases and 14 bases respectively, with 20 bases between them. The CDR3 runs to 13 residues. This clone was counted many times. This clonotype was sampled from a human donor in a cohort sampled during active COVID-19. The J gene is TRBJ1-1, the V gene TRBV7-2, with D perhaps matching TRBD1 (6 bases). Sequencing input: peripheral blood. In nucleotides, the CDR3 is TGTGCCAGCAGCTCTATTGCCGGGACAAAAATATTCTTT. It specifies CASSSIAGTKIFF.